This TCR beta chain is from a study of T cells after yellow fever vaccination. Study-level results: Subsequent booster samples again held most clones from primary vaccination (just under 98% CD4, about 86% CD8). The presence of abundant clonotypes contaminating from the bulk population was possible in FACS-sorted repertoires. A weaker but faster secondary response was observed, peaking on day 5 versus 15.

Generation of TCR cDNA used 5'RACE template switching (which added a universal primer site and UMIs). In TCRdb, the 5' RACE reads were re-called with MiXCR into one record per CDR3 protein. The table records just under 600,000 distinct CDR3 sequences, about 13% of them present only once. As concerns this clonotype: Antigen: not known.

This CDR3 has 15 amino acids. V lost 4 bases to trimming and J lost 4 bases; unmatched junction nucleotides: 7. Germline V gene sequence: CDR1 SEHNR, CDR2 FQNEAQ (reference sequence). This receptor was identified in a man aged 30 to 45 who received the YFV17D yellow fever vaccine. The sequenced sample was PBMCs, obtained on the day of the yellow fever booster vaccination. V and J are TRBV7-9 and TRBJ1-5, with TRBD1 matching over 7 bases. The CDR3 coding sequence is TGTGCCAGCAGCTCGGGACAGTGGGAAAATCAGCCCCAGCATTTT. Translating it yields CASSSGQWENQPQHF. The variable domain in full, completed from reference TRBV7-9 and TRBJ1-5, reads DTGVSQNPRHKITKRGQNVTFRCDPISEHNRLYWYRQTLGQGPEFLTYFQNEAQLEKSRLLSDRFSAERPKGSFSTLEIQRTEQGDSAMYLCASSSGQWENQPQHFGDGTRLSIL.